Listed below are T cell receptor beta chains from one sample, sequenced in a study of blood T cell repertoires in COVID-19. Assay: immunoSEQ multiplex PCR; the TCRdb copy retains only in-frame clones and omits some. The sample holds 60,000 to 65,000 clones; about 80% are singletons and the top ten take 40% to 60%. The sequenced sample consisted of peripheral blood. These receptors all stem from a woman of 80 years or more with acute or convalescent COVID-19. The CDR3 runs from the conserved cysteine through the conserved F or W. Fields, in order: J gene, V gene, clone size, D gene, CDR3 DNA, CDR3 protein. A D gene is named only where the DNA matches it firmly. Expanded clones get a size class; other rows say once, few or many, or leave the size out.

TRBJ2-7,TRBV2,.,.,TGTGGCCAAGCCGGGGGTAGTTCCTACGAGCAGTACTTC,CGQAGGSSYEQYF
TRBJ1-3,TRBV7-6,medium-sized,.,TGTGCCAGCACCCCGGGGTACGGGTCTGGAAACACCATATATTTT,CASTPGYGSGNTIYF
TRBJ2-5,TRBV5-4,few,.,TGTGCCAGCAGCTTGGCCTATACCCGCCAAGAGACCCAGTACTTC,CASSLAYTRQETQYF
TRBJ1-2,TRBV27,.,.,TGTGCCAGCGGTCGAAACGACAGGCCTTCCTATGGCTACACCTTC,CASGRNDRPSYGYTF
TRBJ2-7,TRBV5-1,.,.,TGCGCCAGCAGCTTCGCAGGGGTCTACGAGCAGTACTTC,CASSFAGVYEQYF
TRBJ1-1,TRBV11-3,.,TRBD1,TGTGCCAGCAGCTTGGGTCGCTCGGGACAGGGGAATAGGGCTTTCTTT,CASSLGRSGQGNRAFF
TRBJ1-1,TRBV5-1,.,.,TGCGCCAGCAGCTTGGCCTTGGCAGGGCAGAACACTGAAGCTTTCTTT,CASSLALAGQNTEAFF
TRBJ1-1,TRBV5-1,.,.,TGCGCCAGCAGCTTGGTGGGGGGTTTGAACACTGAAGCTTTCTTT,CASSLVGGLNTEAFF
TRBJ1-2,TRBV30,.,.,TGTGCCTGGAGTGTACAGGGTTACTATGGCTACACCTTC,CAWSVQGYYGYTF
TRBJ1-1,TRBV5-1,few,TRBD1,TGCGCCAGCAGACGGACAGGTATTTCCAACACTGAAGCTTTCTTT,CASRRTGISNTEAFF
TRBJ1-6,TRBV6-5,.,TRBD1,TGTGCCAGCAGTTACACTCCAGGGGGGAATTCACCCCTCCACTTT,CASSYTPGGNSPLHF
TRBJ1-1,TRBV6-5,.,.,TGTGCCAGCGAGAAAGTAGTTAACACTGAAGCTTTCTTT,CASEKVVNTEAFF
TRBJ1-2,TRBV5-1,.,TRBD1,TGCGCCAGCAGCTTGGATGGGACAGACATTTATGGCTACACCTTC,CASSLDGTDIYGYTF
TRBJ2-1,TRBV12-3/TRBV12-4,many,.,TGTGCCAGCAGTGTCACTAGATTCGGTGAGCAGTTCTTC,CASSVTRFGEQFF
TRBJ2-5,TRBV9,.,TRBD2,TGTGCCAGTTCTACGACTAGCGAGCAAGAGACCCAGTACTTC,CASSTTSEQETQYF
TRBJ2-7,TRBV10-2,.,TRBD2,TGCGCCAGCAGGGGACTAGCGGGGCTGGGGTACGAGCAGTACTTC,CASRGLAGLGYEQYF
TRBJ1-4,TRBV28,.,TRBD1,TGTGCCAGCAGCCCGGGACAGGGGACAACTAATGAAAAACTGTTTTTT,CASSPGQGTTNEKLFF
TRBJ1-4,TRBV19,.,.,TGTGCCAGTGGAGGGACGGTTAATGAAAAACTGTTTTTT,CASGGTVNEKLFF